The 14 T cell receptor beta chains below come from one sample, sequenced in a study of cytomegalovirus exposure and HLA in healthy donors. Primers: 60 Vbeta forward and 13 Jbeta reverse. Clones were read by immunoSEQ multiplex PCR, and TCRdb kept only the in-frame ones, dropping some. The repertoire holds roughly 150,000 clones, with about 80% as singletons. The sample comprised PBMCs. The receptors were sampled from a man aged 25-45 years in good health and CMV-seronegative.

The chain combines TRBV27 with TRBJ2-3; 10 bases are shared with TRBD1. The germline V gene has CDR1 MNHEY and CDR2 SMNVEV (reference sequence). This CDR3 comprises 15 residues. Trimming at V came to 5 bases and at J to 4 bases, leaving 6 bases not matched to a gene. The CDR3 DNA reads TGTGCCAGCAGTAGACCGGGACAGGGGCCAGATACGCAGTATTTT. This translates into CASSRPGQGPDTQYF.

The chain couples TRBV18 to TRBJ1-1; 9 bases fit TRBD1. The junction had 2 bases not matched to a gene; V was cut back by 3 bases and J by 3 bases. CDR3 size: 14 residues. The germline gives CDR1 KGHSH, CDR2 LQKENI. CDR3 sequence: CASSPGQGYTEAFF. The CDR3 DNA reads TGTGCCAGCTCACCCGGACAGGGGTACACTGAAGCTTTCTTT.

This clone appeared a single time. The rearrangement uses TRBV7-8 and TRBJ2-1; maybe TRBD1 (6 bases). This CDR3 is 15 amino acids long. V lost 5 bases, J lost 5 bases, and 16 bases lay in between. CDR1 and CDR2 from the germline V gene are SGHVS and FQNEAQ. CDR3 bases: TGTGCCAGCAGCCCCTACAGGGTCAGGGACAATGAGCAGTTCTTC. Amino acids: CASSPYRVRDNEQFF.

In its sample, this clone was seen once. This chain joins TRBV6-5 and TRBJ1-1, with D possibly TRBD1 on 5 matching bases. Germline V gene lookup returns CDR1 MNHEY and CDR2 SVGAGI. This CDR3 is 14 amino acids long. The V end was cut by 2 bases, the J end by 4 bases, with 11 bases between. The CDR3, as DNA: TGTGCCAGCAGTTACCAGGGCGTAGGCACTGAAGCTTTCTTT. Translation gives CASSYQGVGTEAFF.

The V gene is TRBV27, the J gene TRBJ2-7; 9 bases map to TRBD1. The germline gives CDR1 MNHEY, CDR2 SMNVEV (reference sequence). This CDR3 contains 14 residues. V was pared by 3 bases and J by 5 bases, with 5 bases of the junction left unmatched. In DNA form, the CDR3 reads TGTGCCAGCAGTTTCGACAGGGGGATTAACGAGCAGTACTTC. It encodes CASSFDRGINEQYF.

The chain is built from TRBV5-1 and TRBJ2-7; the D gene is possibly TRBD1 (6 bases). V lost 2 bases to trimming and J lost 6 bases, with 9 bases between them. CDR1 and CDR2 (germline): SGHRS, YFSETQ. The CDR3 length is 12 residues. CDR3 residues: CASSLQGPEQYF. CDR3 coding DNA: TGCGCCAGCAGCTTACAGGGTCCCGAGCAGTACTTC. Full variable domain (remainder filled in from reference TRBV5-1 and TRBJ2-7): KAGVTQTPRYLIKTRGQQVTLSCSPISGHRSVSWYQQTPGQGLQFLFEYFSETQRNKGNFPGRFSGRQFSNSRSEMNVSTLELGDSALYLCASSLQGPEQYFGPGTRLTVT.

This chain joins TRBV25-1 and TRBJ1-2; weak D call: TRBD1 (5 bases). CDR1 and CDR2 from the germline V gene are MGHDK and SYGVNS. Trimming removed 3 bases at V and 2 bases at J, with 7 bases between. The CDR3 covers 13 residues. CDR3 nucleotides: TGTGCCAGCAGTGAGCGACAGAACTATGGCTACACCTTC. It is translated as CASSERQNYGYTF.

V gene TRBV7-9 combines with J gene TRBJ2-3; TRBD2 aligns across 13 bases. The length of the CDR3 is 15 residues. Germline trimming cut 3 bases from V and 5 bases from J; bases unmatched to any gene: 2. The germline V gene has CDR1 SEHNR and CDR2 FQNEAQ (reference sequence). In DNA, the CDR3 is TGTGCCAGCAGCTTGGGACTAGCGGGATTAGATACGCAGTATTTT. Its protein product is CASSLGLAGLDTQYF. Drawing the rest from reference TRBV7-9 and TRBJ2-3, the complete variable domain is DTGVSQNPRHKITKRGQNVTFRCDPISEHNRLYWYRQTLGQGPEFLTYFQNEAQLEKSRLLSDRFSAERPKGSFSTLEIQRTEQGDSAMYLCASSLGLAGLDTQYFGPGTRLTVL.

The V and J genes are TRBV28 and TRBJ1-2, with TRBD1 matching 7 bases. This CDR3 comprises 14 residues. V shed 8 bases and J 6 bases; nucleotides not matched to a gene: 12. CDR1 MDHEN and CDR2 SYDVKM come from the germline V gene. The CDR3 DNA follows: TGTGCCAGCCGCCCGATCGACAGGGTGAATGGCTACACCTTC. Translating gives CASRPIDRVNGYTF.

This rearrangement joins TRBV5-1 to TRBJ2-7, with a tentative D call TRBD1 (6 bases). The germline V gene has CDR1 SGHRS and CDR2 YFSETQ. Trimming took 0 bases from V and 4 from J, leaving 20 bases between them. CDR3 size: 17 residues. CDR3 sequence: CASSLDRAGIGAYEQYF. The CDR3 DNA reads TGCGCCAGCAGCTTGGACAGGGCTGGGATAGGGGCATACGAGCAGTACTTC.

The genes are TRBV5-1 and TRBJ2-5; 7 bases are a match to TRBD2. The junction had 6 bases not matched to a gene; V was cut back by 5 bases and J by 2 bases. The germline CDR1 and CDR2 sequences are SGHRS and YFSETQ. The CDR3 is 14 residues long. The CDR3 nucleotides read TGCGCCAGCAGACCCGGACTAGGACAAGAGACCCAGTACTTC. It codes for CASRPGLGQETQYF.

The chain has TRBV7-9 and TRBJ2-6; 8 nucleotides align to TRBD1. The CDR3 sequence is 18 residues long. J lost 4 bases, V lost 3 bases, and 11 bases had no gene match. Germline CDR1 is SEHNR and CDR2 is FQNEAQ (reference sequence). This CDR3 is CASSFGTGPVVGANVLTF. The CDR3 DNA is TGTGCCAGCAGCTTCGGGACAGGCCCAGTAGTCGGGGCCAACGTCCTGACTTTC.

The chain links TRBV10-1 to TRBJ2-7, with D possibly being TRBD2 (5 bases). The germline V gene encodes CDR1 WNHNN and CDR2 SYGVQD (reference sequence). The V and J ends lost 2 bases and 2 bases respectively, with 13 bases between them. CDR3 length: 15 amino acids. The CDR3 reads CASSEATSGTYEQYF. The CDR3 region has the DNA TGCGCCAGCAGTGAGGCAACCAGCGGAACCTACGAGCAGTACTTC.

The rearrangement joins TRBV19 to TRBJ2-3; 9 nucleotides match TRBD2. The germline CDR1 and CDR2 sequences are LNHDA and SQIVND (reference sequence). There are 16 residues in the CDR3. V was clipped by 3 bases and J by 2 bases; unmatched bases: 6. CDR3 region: CASSMGLALSTDTQYF. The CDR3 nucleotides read TGTGCCAGTAGTATGGGACTAGCTTTGTCCACAGATACGCAGTATTTT. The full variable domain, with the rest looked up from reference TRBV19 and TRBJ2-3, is DGGITQSPKYLFRKEGQNVTLSCEQNLNHDAMYWYRQDPGQGLRLIYYSQIVNDFQKGDIAEGYSVSREKKESFPLTVTSAQKNPTAFYLCASSMGLALSTDTQYFGPGTRLTVL.